The 18 T cell receptor beta chains below come from one sample, sequenced in a study of neoadjuvant anti-PD-1 for oral cavity cancer. The time point was: after neoadjuvant nivolumab, at surgical resection. TCRdb's table, derived via immunoSEQ multiplex PCR, lists solely in-frame clones and lacks some. The repertoire holds tens of thousands of clones, with 75% to 80% as singletons. Sequences were derived from PBMCs, sampled after nivolumab (anti-PD-1) treatment. These receptors all come from a person aged 35-79 years with oral cavity squamous cell carcinoma.

The genes are TRBV6-4 and TRBJ1-2; maybe TRBD1 (6 bases). The germline CDR1 and CDR2 sequences are MRHNA and SNTAGT. This CDR3 has 13 amino acids. Deletions cut 3 bases from V and 7 bases from J, with 12 bases between. CDR3 in DNA: TGTGCCAGCAGTGAAACAGGGCTAGGTGGCTACACCTTC. Protein product: CASSETGLGGYTF.

V gene TRBV7-8 combines with J gene TRBJ1-2, with D perhaps TRBD1 (5 bases). Germline lookup yields CDR1 SGHVS and CDR2 FQNEAQ. CDR3 length: 14 residues. V lost 5 bases, J lost 2 bases, and 12 bases lay in between. CDR3 sequence: CASSPGRLNYGYTF. CDR3 nucleotides: TGTGCCAGCAGCCCAGGGCGGCTAAACTATGGCTACACCTTC. The complete variable domain, with remaining parts taken from reference TRBV7-8 and TRBJ1-2, reads GAGVSQSPRYKVAKRGQDVALRCDPISGHVSLFWYQQALGQGPEFLTYFQNEAQLDKSGLPSDRFFAERPEGSVSTLKIQRTQQEDSAVYLCASSPGRLNYGYTFGSGTRLTVV.

The chain couples TRBV7-2 to TRBJ1-1; D might be TRBD1 (5 bases). Germline V CDR1 and CDR2: SGHTA, FQGNSA. The CDR3 is made up of 15 amino acids. V lost 6 bases and J lost 1, with 15 bases in between. DNA of the CDR3: TGTGCCAGCAGACCGCCGGGGACCCGGAACACTGAAGCTTTCTTT. It specifies CASRPPGTRNTEAFF.

This clone came up once. This chain links TRBV5-1 with TRBJ2-5, with TRBD2 matching 12 bases. Germline CDR1 and CDR2: SGHRS and YFSETQ. This CDR3 comprises 16 residues. The ends lost 4 bases at V and 1 base at J; junction bases unmatched: 5. The CDR3 spells CASSAGLAGRQETQYF. The CDR3 DNA reads as TGCGCCAGCAGCGCCGGACTAGCGGGACGCCAAGAGACCCAGTACTTC. Full variable domain (rest looked up from reference TRBV5-1 and TRBJ2-5): KAGVTQTPRYLIKTRGQQVTLSCSPISGHRSVSWYQQTPGQGLQFLFEYFSETQRNKGNFPGRFSGRQFSNSRSEMNVSTLELGDSALYLCASSAGLAGRQETQYFGPGTRLLVL.

The chain recombines TRBV11-2 with TRBJ2-7; D gene unclear. CDR1 SGHAT and CDR2 FQNNGV come from the germline V gene. The CDR3 is made up of 16 amino acids. The V end lost 0 bases, the J end lost 2 bases, and 14 bases lay between the germline ends. CDR3: CASSLDPASFAYEQYF. In DNA form, the CDR3 reads TGTGCCAGCAGCTTAGATCCGGCATCCTTCGCCTACGAGCAGTACTTC.

The V and J genes are TRBV7-9 and TRBJ2-1; 8 bases are a match to TRBD2. Germline V gene lookup returns CDR1 SEHNR and CDR2 FQNEAQ (reference sequence). With V trimmed by 5 bases and J by 2 bases, 8 bases remained unmatched. This CDR3 spans 16 amino acids. The CDR3 DNA reads TGTGCCAGCAGCGGCTATGGACTAGCAACCTACAATGAGCAGTTCTTC. Translating it yields CASSGYGLATYNEQFF.

This clone showed up just once. This chain joins TRBV28 and TRBJ1-2; unclear D gene. CDR1 and CDR2 from the germline V gene are MDHEN and SYDVKM. CDR3 length: 13 residues. The V end lost 6 bases, the J end lost 7 bases, and 15 bases lay between the germline ends. Written as DNA, the CDR3 is TGTGCCAGCAGACTACACTCTGCGTCTGGCTACACCTTC. This sequence encodes CASRLHSASGYTF.

The chain couples TRBV7-9 to TRBJ1-1; no reliable D call. Trimming cost V 1 base and J 8 bases, with 14 bases left between them. The CDR3 is 14 amino acids. From germline, CDR1 is SEHNR and CDR2 FQNEAQ (reference sequence). The chain's CDR3 is CASSLDGRATEAFF. The DNA of the CDR3 is TGTGCCAGCAGCTTAGACGGGAGGGCGACGGAAGCTTTCTTT.

This chain connects TRBV28 to TRBJ2-2; D unclear. The germline V gene encodes CDR1 MDHEN and CDR2 SYDVKM. Between the trimmed V and J ends, which lost 2 bases and 5 bases, there was a span of 21 bases. This CDR3 is built from 18 residues. CDR3 nucleotide sequence: TGTGCCAGCAGTTTAGGTTTGGGCCCCCCTAGACGGACCGGGGAGCTGTTTTTT. Residues: CASSLGLGPPRRTGELFF.

J is TRBJ1-5 and V is TRBV12-5, with TRBD1 identical over 11 bases. This CDR3 is 20 amino acids long. After removal of 4 bases from V and 2 bases from J, the junction contained 16 bases not matched to a gene. Germline CDR1 reads LGHNT; CDR2 reads FRNRAP. The CDR3 protein is CASGSVAGQGDRIGNQPQHF. CDR3 nucleotide sequence: TGTGCTAGTGGTTCGGTAGCGGGACAGGGGGATAGGATCGGCAATCAGCCCCAGCATTTT.

The V and J genes are TRBV11-3 and TRBJ2-1, with 13 bases lining up with TRBD2. The ends lost 3 bases at V and 8 bases at J; junction bases unmatched: 7. The germline gives CDR1 SGHNT, CDR2 YENEEA. The length of the CDR3 is 16 residues. Here the CDR3 reads CASSFAGTSGIDEQFF. DNA for the CDR3: TGTGCCAGCAGCTTCGCCGGGACTAGCGGGATCGATGAGCAGTTCTTC.

This chain links TRBV5-1 with TRBJ1-5; possible D gene TRBD1, 5 bases. With 0 bases removed from V and 6 bases from J, the gap between germline ends came to 13 bases. CDR1 and CDR2 (germline): SGHRS, YFSETQ. CDR3 length equals 15 residues. CDR3 nucleotide sequence: TGCGCCAGCAGCTTGGAAGGAGGGACTGGTCAGCCCCAGCATTTT. Translated: CASSLEGGTGQPQHF.

This chain connects TRBV27 to TRBJ1-6; D is ambiguous. This CDR3 is 15 amino acids long. The V gene's germline CDR1 is MNHEY and CDR2 SMNVEV (reference sequence). V lost 0 bases and J lost 8, with 11 bases in between. CDR3 region: CASSLSGRLDSPLHF. The CDR3 DNA follows: TGTGCCAGCAGTTTATCGGGCAGGCTAGATTCACCCCTCCACTTT.

This rearrangement joins TRBV27 to TRBJ2-7; 12 nucleotides line up with TRBD2. J lost 3 bases, V lost 4 bases, and 4 bases had no gene match. Germline V lookup: CDR1 MNHEY, CDR2 SMNVEV (reference sequence). The CDR3 spans 15 residues. CDR3 sequence reads: CASSSLAGGVYEQYF. CDR3 DNA: TGTGCCAGCAGTTCCCTAGCGGGAGGGGTCTACGAGCAGTACTTC.

The CDR3: CASSYVSRGGEETQYF. The CDR3 DNA follows: TGTGCCAGCAGTTACGTCTCCAGGGGAGGGGAGGAGACCCAGTACTTC. V usage is TRBV6-5 and J usage is TRBJ2-5, with a possible D match to TRBD2 (7 bases). Germline values: CDR1 MNHEY, CDR2 SVGAGI. V lost 2 bases to trimming and J lost 5 bases, with 18 bases between them. The CDR3 spans 16 residues.

This sequence joins TRBV4-1 and TRBJ1-5; unclear D gene. Trimming cost V 3 bases and J 3 bases, with 9 bases left between them. Germline V gene lookup returns CDR1 MGHRA and CDR2 YSYEKL. CDR3 length: 14 residues. The DNA of the CDR3 is TGCGCCAGCAGCCAGATGACTGTCAATCAGCCCCAGCATTTT. Translating gives CASSQMTVNQPQHF.

This chain joins TRBV5-1 and TRBJ1-6; the D gene is possibly TRBD1 (6 bases). CDR1 and CDR2 (germline): SGHRS, YFSETQ. V lost 3 bases and J lost 10, with 17 bases in between. The CDR3 has 15 residues. The DNA of the CDR3 is TGCGCCAGCAGCTCACAGGGTAGTGAAGGGTCACCCCTCCACTTT. Encoded protein: CASSSQGSEGSPLHF.

The chain links TRBV6-6 to TRBJ2-7, with 7 bases identical to TRBD1. V trimming: 7 bases; J trimming: 5 bases; junction bases outside the gene matches: 5. This CDR3 spans 12 amino acids. CDR1 and CDR2 from the germline V gene are MNHNY and SVGAGI (reference sequence). The CDR3 DNA reads as TGTGCCAGCACCCTTGACAGGGACGAGCAGTACTTC. Amino acid sequence: CASTLDRDEQYF.